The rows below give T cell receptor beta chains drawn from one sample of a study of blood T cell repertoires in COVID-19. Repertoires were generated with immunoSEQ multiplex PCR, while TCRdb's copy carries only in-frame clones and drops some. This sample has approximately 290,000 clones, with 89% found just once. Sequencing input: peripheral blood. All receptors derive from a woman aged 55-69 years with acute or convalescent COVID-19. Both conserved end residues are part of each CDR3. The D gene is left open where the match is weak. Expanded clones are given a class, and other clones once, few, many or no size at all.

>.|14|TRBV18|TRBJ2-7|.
TGTGCCAGCTCACCTAGGGGGAGAGCCTACGAGCAGTACTTC
CASSPRGRAYEQYF
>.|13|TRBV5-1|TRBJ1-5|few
TGCGCCAGCGCACAGGTTCCCAATCAGCCCCAGCATTTT
CASAQVPNQPQHF
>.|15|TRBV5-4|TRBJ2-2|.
TGTGCCAGCAGCTTCGCACTAGGAAACACCGGGGAGCTGTTTTTT
CASSFALGNTGELFF
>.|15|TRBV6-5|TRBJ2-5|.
TGTGCCAGCAGTCATTCCCAGGGTGGGGAAGAGACCCAGTACTTC
CASSHSQGGEETQYF
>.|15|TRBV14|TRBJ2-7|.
TGTGCCAGCAGCCATGCGGACTGGGATCTTTACGAGCAGTACTTC
CASSHADWDLYEQYF
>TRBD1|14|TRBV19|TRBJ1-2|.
TGTGCCAGTATTCCCGACAGGGGACTCTATGGCTACACCTTC
CASIPDRGLYGYTF
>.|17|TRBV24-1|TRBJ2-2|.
TGTGCCACCAGTGACGGACGGTCCCCATCGGGAACCGGGGAGCTGTTTTTT
CATSDGRSPSGTGELFF
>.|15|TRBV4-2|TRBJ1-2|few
TGTGCCAGCAGCCCCTGGGGAGGGGAGGACTATGGCTACACCTTC
CASSPWGGEDYGYTF
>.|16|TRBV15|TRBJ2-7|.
TGTGCCACCAGCAGAGGGACCCAGGGGACATTACGCGAGCAGTACTTC
CATSRGTQGTLREQYF
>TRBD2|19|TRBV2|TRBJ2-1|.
TGTGCCAGCAGTGAATGGTGGCTAGCGGGGGGCCTTCTCTACAATGAGCAGTTCTTC
CASSEWWLAGGLLYNEQFF
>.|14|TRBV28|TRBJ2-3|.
TGTGCCAGCAGTTCCTATCCACAGACAGATACGCAGTATTTT
CASSSYPQTDTQYF
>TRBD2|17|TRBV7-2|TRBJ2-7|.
TGTGCCAGCAGCTTAGTCGGGACTAGCGGGAGGTACCACGAGCAGTACTTC
CASSLVGTSGRYHEQYF
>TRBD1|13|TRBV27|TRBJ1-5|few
TGTGCCAGCACCGCGACAGGGACTCAGCCCCAGCATTTT
CASTATGTQPQHF
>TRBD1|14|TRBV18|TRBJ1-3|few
TGTGCCAGCTCACCAAGGACAGGGGGAAACACCATATATTTT
CASSPRTGGNTIYF
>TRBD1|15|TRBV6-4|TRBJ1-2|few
TGTGCCAGCAGTGTTGCGGGACAGGGGCTCTATGGCTACACCTTC
CASSVAGQGLYGYTF
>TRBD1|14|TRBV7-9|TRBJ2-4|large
TGTGCCAGCAGCTCGACAGGGGTCAAAAACATTCAGTACTTC
CASSSTGVKNIQYF
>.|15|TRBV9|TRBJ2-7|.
TGTGCCAGCAGCGTATTCGACAGTTGGACCTACGAGCAGTACTTC
CASSVFDSWTYEQYF
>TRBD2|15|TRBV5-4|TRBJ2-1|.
TGTGCCAGCAGCCCGGGACTAGCGGGAGCCTATGAGCAGTTCTTC
CASSPGLAGAYEQFF
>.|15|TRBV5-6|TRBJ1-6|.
TGTGCCAGCAGCTCCTACCCGATATATAATTCACCCCTCCACTTT
CASSSYPIYNSPLHF
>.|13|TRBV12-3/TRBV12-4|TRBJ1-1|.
TGTGCCAGCAGCCGCGTTCCGAACACTGAAGCTTTCTTT
CASSRVPNTEAFF